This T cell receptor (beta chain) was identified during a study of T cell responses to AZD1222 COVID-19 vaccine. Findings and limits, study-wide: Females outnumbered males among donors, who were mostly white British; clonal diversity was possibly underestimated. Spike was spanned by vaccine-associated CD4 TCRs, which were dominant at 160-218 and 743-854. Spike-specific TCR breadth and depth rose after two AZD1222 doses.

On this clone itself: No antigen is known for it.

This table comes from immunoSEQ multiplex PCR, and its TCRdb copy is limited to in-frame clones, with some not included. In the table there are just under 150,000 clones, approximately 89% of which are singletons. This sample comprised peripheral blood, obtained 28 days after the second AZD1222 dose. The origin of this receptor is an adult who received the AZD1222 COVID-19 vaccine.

CDR3 amino acids: CASSYGGGSVTDTQYF. CDR3 nucleotides: TGTGCCAGCAGTTACGGGGGCGGGAGTGTGACAGATACGCAGTATTTT. The gene calls are TRBV6-5 and TRBJ2-3, with D perhaps TRBD2 (7 bases). Germline assignment: CDR1 MNHEY and CDR2 SVGAGI. Trimming left V 2 bases short and J 3 bases short, with 15 bases between. The CDR3 spans 16 residues.